The 8 T cell receptor beta chains presented below share a single source sample, sequenced in a study of technical replicates of blood from a handful of donors. The protocol was immunoSEQ multiplex PCR, while the TCRdb copy is restricted to in-frame clones and leaves out a portion. The sample gives about 75,000 clones, around 97% of which show up once; about 0.29% is in the top ten. Source material: T cells isolated from PBMCs. The source of these receptors is a human donor in good health.

The J gene is TRBJ1-2, the V gene TRBV7-3; 7 nucleotides align to TRBD1. The germline V gene encodes CDR1 SGHTA and CDR2 FQGTGA. The CDR3 spans 12 residues. V was pared by 6 bases and J by 6 bases, with 4 bases of the junction left unmatched. CDR3 in DNA: TGTGCCAGCAGGGGAACAGGGGATGGCTACACCTTC. As protein: CASRGTGDGYTF.

The chain recombines TRBV25-1 with TRBJ2-3; D remains unclear. This CDR3 spans 15 amino acids. Per the germline V gene, CDR1 is MGHDK and CDR2 is SYGVNS. Trimming removed 1 base from V and 0 bases from J, with 8 bases in between. CDR3 sequence (DNA): TGTGCCAGCAGTGAATTCACAGTTAGCACAGATACGCAGTATTTT. Translation gives CASSEFTVSTDTQYF. The full variable domain, completed using reference TRBV25-1 and TRBJ2-3, is EADIYQTPRYLVIGTGKKITLECSQTMGHDKMYWYQQDPGMELHLIHYSYGVNSTEKGDLSSESTVSRIRTEHFPLTLESARPSHTSQYLCASSEFTVSTDTQYFGPGTRLTVL.

This clone was seen a single time. This chain connects TRBV29-1 to TRBJ2-7; TRBD1 matches at 9 bases. V trimming: 4 bases; J trimming: 3 bases; junction bases outside the gene matches: 1. Germline V CDR1 and CDR2: SQVTM, ANQGSEA. The CDR3 extends over 12 amino acids. CDR3: CSVVGQGYEQYF. The CDR3 DNA is TGCAGCGTTGTGGGACAGGGCTACGAGCAGTACTTC.

This sequence joins TRBV2 and TRBJ1-5; 8 positions agree with TRBD1. The V segment lost 7 bases and the J segment 4 bases; nucleotides outside the gene matches: 6. This CDR3 region has 14 residues. CDR1 and CDR2 from the germline V gene are SNHLY and FYNNEI. The CDR3 region is CASNIRDRNQPQHF. The CDR3 DNA reads TGTGCCAGCAATATAAGGGACAGGAATCAGCCCCAGCATTTT.

The rearrangement uses TRBV5-5 and TRBJ1-3, with D possibly being TRBD1 (5 bases). In germline, CDR1 is SGHKS, CDR2 YYEKEE (reference sequence). V shed 3 bases and J shed 0 bases, with 16 bases lying between them. The CDR3 totals 17 residues. The CDR3 coding sequence is TGTGCCAGCAGCTACCATCCGGGACTGAACTCTGGAAACACCATATATTTT. Translated: CASSYHPGLNSGNTIYF.

This chain connects TRBV27 to TRBJ2-1; 9 bases align to TRBD2. V lost 4 bases to trimming and J lost 4 bases; unmatched junction nucleotides: 5. The CDR3 length is 15 residues. CDR1 and CDR2 (germline): MNHEY, SMNVEV (reference sequence). The CDR3 nucleotides are TGTGCCAGCAGTTATTTAAGCGGGAGGTACAATGAGCAGTTCTTC. It codes for CASSYLSGRYNEQFF.

This chain uses TRBV7-9 with TRBJ2-1; 8 bases are shared with TRBD2. V shed 1 base, J shed 5 bases, and the junction held 4 bases outside the gene matches. Per the germline V gene, CDR1 is SEHNR and CDR2 is FQNEAQ (reference sequence). CDR3 size: 15 residues. The DNA for the CDR3 is TGTGCCAGCAGCTTAGTACTAGCGGTGAACAATGAGCAGTTCTTC. It is translated as CASSLVLAVNNEQFF.

The chain joins TRBV11-3 to TRBJ2-7; 8 positions agree with TRBD1. This CDR3 spans 14 amino acids. CDR1 is SGHNT, CDR2 YENEEA, per germline. The trim removed 5 bases at V and 0 bases at J, leaving 3 bases unmatched. The CDR3 coding sequence is TGTGCCAGCAGCCCAGGGGGCCTCTCCTACGAGCAGTACTTC. Its translation is CASSPGGLSYEQYF.